This entry features one T cell receptor (beta chain) sequence. Its target antigen remains unknown. The sample holds no much larger clone one base away, and base qualities are not on file. Trimming removed 0 bases from V and 3 bases from J, leaving 6 bases between the germline ends. Looking up the germline V gene (reference sequence) yields CDR1 SGHNT and CDR2 YYREEE. From the cysteine up to the phenylalanine, the CDR3 has a length of 14 residues. Of all the DNA, just the CDR3 is kept, 42 bases in frame from base 1. This specimen comes from a study of T-cell memory formation after mild COVID-19 (dated by TCRdb to the early 2020s). About the full investigation: TCR sequence clusters from the two donors were largely donor specific. In a couple of donors, T-cell clones that expanded and contracted after mild COVID-19 were tracked by sequencing TCRalpha and TCRbeta repertoires over time. Two young, previously healthy adult volunteers made up the cohort, one male and one female.

What the research found in general, with its limitations: Clones that contracted from day 15 to 85 showed balanced CD4/CD8 phenotypes, whereas a second wave of clones that expanded from day 15 to 37 leaned towards CD4+. Some responding clones were detected in pre-infection memory, which suggested that pre-existing cross-reactive memory T cells had joined the SARS-CoV-2 response. The study included only a couple of mild cases, and larger cohorts that include severe cases with pre-infection samples were judged to be necessary. The second-wave clones that peaked on day 37 were not confirmed to be SARS-CoV-2 specific. Contracting CD4+ clones were found mainly in CM and EM memory subsets, while CD8+ clones were enriched in EMRA.

PBMCs were isolated by Ficoll-Paque density gradient centrifugation. Data came from an Illumina NovaSeq 6000. Using 5'RACE with constant-segment primers, TCRalpha and TCRbeta cDNA libraries were constructed, with sample barcodes and unique molecular identifiers added in the process. RNA was extracted from every sample with Trizol reagent. Libraries were amplified in two PCR steps, with a second sample barcode and Illumina TruSeq adapters added in the second step. Libraries were sequenced on an Illumina NovaSeq with 2 x 150 bp paired-end reads. Under the source paper's analysis protocol: Reads were demultiplexed and collapsed into UMI-guided consensus sequences with migec v1.2.7. Using mixcr v2.1.11, UMI consensuses were aligned to TRA and TRB V and J templates and then assembled into clonotypes. A clonotype was counted as expanded or contracted only if both edgeR and NoisET called the change significant, with noise models trained on biological replicates. For edgeR calls, the thresholds were a false discovery rate-adjusted p below 0.01 and a log2 fold-change of 1. As an exploratory analysis of dynamics, max-normalized trajectories of the 1000 most abundant clonotypes were examined by PCA with hierarchical clustering. Separately sequenced CD4+ and CD8+ repertoires were used to assign the CD4 or CD8 phenotype of responding clones. TCRdb took the public reads, trimmed them with fastp at Q25, ran MiXCR for clone calling and kept in-frame beta chains. Identical CDR3 protein sequences are pooled into one entry, listed with their most common genes and DNA. The V and J calls shown here were made by TCRdb, not taken from the authors' results. This sample is represented by under 250,000 distinct CDR3 sequences; about 11% of them were singletons. Approximately 3% of the sample belongs to the ten largest clones.

Sequencing input: PBMCs or a T cell subset sorted from them (not recorded which). The chain uses TRBV5-4 and TRBJ2-2, with the identity of the D gene unclear. This clonotype was sampled from a man between 18 and 35 years old who had mild COVID-19 (a few samples of this study predate the infection). The sample titles of this study are shuffled in the database, so cell type and time point are left out; the donor was told from shared clones. The CDR3 reads as follows: CASSLAVDTGELFF. The base sequence is TGTGCCAGCAGCTTGGCCGTTGACACCGGGGAGCTGTTTTTT.